A single sample gave rise to the 27 T cell receptor beta chains below, sequenced in a study of cytomegalovirus exposure and HLA in healthy donors. PCR used 60 Vbeta primers and 13 Jbeta primers. Libraries were prepared by immunoSEQ multiplex PCR; TCRdb keeps only in-frame clonotypes and omits some of them. The sample lists 100,000 to 150,000 clones, 65% to 85% occurring once. Sequencing used PBMCs. The receptors were gathered from a man between 18 and 29 years old in good health and CMV-seropositive.

The genes are TRBV6-6 and TRBJ1-2; unclear D gene. V was clipped by 8 bases and J by 1 base, with 5 bases between them. The CDR3 extends over 11 amino acids. CDR1 and CDR2 (germline): MNHNY, SVGAGI (reference sequence). The CDR3 here is CASGGNYGYTF. The CDR3 nucleotides are TGTGCCAGCGGCGGTAACTATGGCTACACCTTC.

This chain links TRBV25-1 with TRBJ1-4, with TRBD1 matching over 7 bases. This CDR3 has 15 amino acids. Germline CDR1 reads MGHDK; CDR2 reads SYGVNS. Unmatched junction bases numbered 5, after V lost 4 bases and J lost 3 bases. CDR3 residues: CASSGDRESNEKLFF. The CDR3, as DNA: TGTGCCAGCAGTGGCGACAGGGAGTCTAATGAAAAACTGTTTTTT.

V is TRBV29-1 and J is TRBJ1-2; 7 nucleotides line up with TRBD1. CDR1 is SQVTM, CDR2 ANQGSEA, per germline. Losses at the gene ends were 3 bases for V and 4 bases for J; bases not matched to a gene: 14. The CDR3 consists of 16 residues. CDR3 sequence (DNA): TGCAGCGTTGAGGAAATACAAAACAGGGGTGCCTATGGCTACACCTTC. Its translation: CSVEEIQNRGAYGYTF.

For the CDR3, the DNA is TGTGCCATCAGTGAAACACTATGGACCTACAATGAGCAGTTCTTC. Protein product: CAISETLWTYNEQFF. The chain links TRBV10-3 to TRBJ2-1; D gene ambiguous. V was pared by 3 bases and J by 2 bases, with 11 bases between. In germline, CDR1 is ENHRY, CDR2 SYGVKD. The CDR3 loop spans 15 amino acids.

This clone was recorded once. The chain links TRBV7-9 to TRBJ2-2, with D possibly matching TRBD1 (6 bases). Germline values: CDR1 SEHNR, CDR2 FQNEAQ (reference sequence). The CDR3 loop spans 16 amino acids. CDR3 DNA: TGTTCCGCCCAGGGTAGTACAGGGATTCAAGCCGGGGAGCTGTTTTTT. It specifies CSAQGSTGIQAGELFF. Drawing the rest from reference TRBV7-9 and TRBJ2-2, the complete variable domain is DTGVSQNPRHKITKRGQNVTFRCDPISEHNRLYWYRQTLGQGPEFLTYFQNEAQLEKSRLLSDRFSAERPKGSFSTLEIQRTEQGDSAMYLCSAQGSTGIQAGELFFGEGSRLTVL.

In this sample, this clone turned up once. The chain combines TRBV27 with TRBJ2-2; a possible D gene is TRBD2 (5 bases). Per the germline V gene, CDR1 is MNHEY and CDR2 is SMNVEV (reference sequence). Trimming cost V 2 bases and J 7 bases, with 17 bases left between them. The CDR3 is made up of 16 amino acids. CDR3 coding DNA: TGTGCCAGCAGTTTAATCCCGACCGTGGGAGTCGGGGAGCTGTTTTTT. Its protein is CASSLIPTVGVGELFF.

The chain has TRBV27 and TRBJ1-1, with D uncertain. V gave up 2 bases and J gave up 1 base, with 8 bases separating them. The CDR3 loop spans 14 amino acids. Germline V gene sequence: CDR1 MNHEY, CDR2 SMNVEV (reference sequence). CDR3 sequence (DNA): TGTGCCAGCAGTTTAGGGCCAGCGAACACTGAAGCTTTCTTT. As protein: CASSLGPANTEAFF.

The chain employs TRBV12-5 and TRBJ2-7; 7 positions agree with TRBD2. CDR1 is LGHNT, CDR2 FRNRAP, per germline. CDR3 length equals 18 residues. V shed 7 bases, J shed 6 bases, and the junction held 24 bases outside the gene matches. The DNA of the CDR3 is TGTGCTAGTGCCCGGGGGGTAGGAGGGGTAGGGGAGTCCCGCGAGCAGTACTTC. The encoded protein is CASARGVGGVGESREQYF.

V and J are TRBV5-1 and TRBJ2-7; tentative D call: TRBD2 (6 bases). From germline, CDR1 is SGHRS and CDR2 YFSETQ. V shed 4 bases and J shed 3 bases, with 14 bases lying between them. The CDR3 has 14 amino acids. As DNA, the CDR3 is TGCGCCAGCAGCCTCCGGGACGGGGGCTACGAGCAGTACTTC. This codes for CASSLRDGGYEQYF.

This clone appeared once. V and J are TRBV7-9 and TRBJ1-2; no reliable D call. This CDR3 region has 14 residues. CDR1 and CDR2 from the germline V gene are SEHNR and FQNEAQ (reference sequence). The V end lost 1 base, the J end lost 8 bases, and 14 bases lay between the germline ends. The CDR3 nucleotides are TGTGCCAGCAGCTTAGACGAGGGTCTGGTCGGCTACACCTTC. Amino acid sequence: CASSLDEGLVGYTF.

V gene TRBV5-1 combines with J gene TRBJ2-3, with 9 bases fitting TRBD2. CDR1 is SGHRS, CDR2 YFSETQ, per germline. Trimming removed 4 bases from V and 1 base from J; junction bases left unmatched: 10. The CDR3 contains 17 residues. The CDR3 reads CASSPSTTSGGTDTQYF. CDR3 sequence (DNA): TGCGCCAGCAGCCCCTCTACGACTAGCGGAGGCACAGATACGCAGTATTTT. The variable domain in full, with the rest retrieved from reference TRBV5-1 and TRBJ2-3, is KAGVTQTPRYLIKTRGQQVTLSCSPISGHRSVSWYQQTPGQGLQFLFEYFSETQRNKGNFPGRFSGRQFSNSRSEMNVSTLELGDSALYLCASSPSTTSGGTDTQYFGPGTRLTVL.

Of note for this clone: The sample carries other DNA sequences with the same CDR3. The chain links TRBV12-5 to TRBJ2-1; tentative D call: TRBD2 (5 bases). Per the germline V gene, CDR1 is LGHNT and CDR2 is FRNRAP. V was pared by 0 bases and J by 2 bases, with 20 bases between. This CDR3 comprises 19 residues. CDR3 amino acids: CASGLVVTYPQEAYNEQFF. The CDR3 nucleotides read TGTGCTAGTGGTTTGGTGGTGACGTACCCCCAGGAGGCCTACAATGAGCAGTTCTTC.

V and J are TRBV19 and TRBJ1-5; 9 nucleotides agree with TRBD1. The ends lost 6 bases at V and 5 bases at J; junction bases unmatched: 14. There are 17 residues in the CDR3. Germline CDR1 is LNHDA and CDR2 is SQIVND (reference sequence). The CDR3 coding sequence is TGTGCCAGTAGGAGGACAGGGGCGCTCCCGTTGTATCAGCCCCAGCATTTT. Protein product: CASRRTGALPLYQPQHF.

The V gene is TRBV11-2, the J gene TRBJ2-1; 7 bases map to TRBD1. Germline CDR1 reads SGHAT; CDR2 reads FQNNGV. The CDR3 is made up of 14 amino acids. With 2 bases clipped from V and 8 bases from J, the junction kept 6 bases outside the gene matches. CDR3 DNA sequence: TGTGCCAGCAGCTTAAGACAGGGCTGGGATGAGCAGTTCTTC. Residues: CASSLRQGWDEQFF.

The chain carries TRBV18 and TRBJ1-4; D ambiguous. V was shortened by 0 bases and J by 7 bases, with 15 bases between the two germline ends. This CDR3 has 16 residues. Germline CDR1 and CDR2: KGHSH and LQKENI. The CDR3 region has the DNA TGTGCCAGCTCACCACCGGGCAGAATCTCAGGTGAAAAACTGTTTTTT. Translating it yields CASSPPGRISGEKLFF.

V usage is TRBV7-2 and J usage is TRBJ1-3, with 10 bases that match TRBD1. The CDR3 covers 16 residues. The V gene's germline CDR1 is SGHTA and CDR2 FQGNSA. The V and J ends lost 2 bases and 4 bases, in that order; junction bases with no gene match: 5. The CDR3 DNA reads as TGTGCCAGCAGCTTAAGGACAGGGGGAGTGGGAAACACCATATATTTT. Protein sequence: CASSLRTGGVGNTIYF.

This clone turned up a few times. The rearrangement links TRBV10-2 to TRBJ1-1; D is unclear. Germline values: CDR1 WSHSY, CDR2 SAAADI. The CDR3 contains 11 residues. Trimming cost V 7 bases and J 1 base, with 4 bases left between them. The CDR3 loop reads CASTSNTEAFF. The CDR3 DNA is TGCGCCAGCACATCGAACACTGAAGCTTTCTTT.

J is TRBJ1-5 and V is TRBV19, with TRBD1 identical over 7 bases. CDR1 and CDR2 from the germline V gene are LNHDA and SQIVND (reference sequence). The CDR3 runs 16 residues. The V segment lost 5 bases and the J segment 3 bases; nucleotides outside the gene matches: 10. The CDR3 DNA sequence: TGTGCCAGTAGTCTCGCGACAGGGATGGCCAATCAGCCCCAGCATTTT. Its translation: CASSLATGMANQPQHF.

The chain carries TRBV12-2 and TRBJ1-6; TRBD1, the D gene given by the table, was not confirmed from the DNA. TRBV12-2 represents a pseudogene. The CDR3 spans 18 residues. The CDR3 nucleotides read TGTGCAAGTCGCTTAGCGAGAGGAACAGGGTGGGATAATTCACCCCTCCACTTT. Encoded protein: CASRLARGTGWDNSPLHF.

This chain connects TRBV4-3 to TRBJ1-6; D call uncertain. CDR1 is LGHNA, CDR2 YSLEER, per germline. The V gene lost 0 bases and the J gene lost 8 bases, with 8 bases spanning the gap. The CDR3 sequence is 14 residues long. The CDR3 spells CASSQDRGYSPLHF. The CDR3, as DNA: TGCGCCAGCAGCCAAGATCGAGGTTATTCACCCCTCCACTTT.

The chain has TRBV5-1 and TRBJ2-3, with D unresolved. The germline CDR1 and CDR2 sequences are SGHRS and YFSETQ. CDR3 length: 15 residues. Trimming removed 0 bases at V and 0 bases at J, with 8 bases between. The CDR3 region is CASSLVRESTDTQYF. CDR3 in DNA: TGCGCCAGCAGCTTGGTACGAGAAAGCACAGATACGCAGTATTTT.

This clone was recorded only once. The chain recombines TRBV5-6 with TRBJ2-1; 11 nucleotides agree with TRBD2. The CDR3 loop spans 17 amino acids. The germline CDR1 and CDR2 sequences are SGHDT and YYEEEE. Germline trimming cut 1 base from V and 10 bases from J; bases unmatched to any gene: 13. CDR3: CASSLIPGVTSGMEQFF. CDR3 DNA: TGTGCCAGCAGCTTGATCCCCGGGGTGACTAGCGGGATGGAGCAGTTCTTC.

A note on this clone: The conserved phenylalanine or tryptophan is not found at the CDR3 terminus, so this likely reflects a read error. CDR3 amino acids: CASTKLAGAGEQYL. CDR3 coding DNA: TGTGCCAGCACCAAACTAGCGGGAGCCGGCGAGCAGTACCTC. The chain carries TRBV2 and TRBJ2-7, with 11 nucleotides matching TRBD2. V shed 7 bases, J shed 6 bases, and the junction held 8 bases outside the gene matches. Germline CDR1 and CDR2: SNHLY and FYNNEI. The CDR3 length is 14 residues.

J is TRBJ2-2 and V is TRBV5-1; the D is unclear. This CDR3 is 17 amino acids long. Germline-derived CDR1 and CDR2 are SGHRS and YFSETQ. Trimming took 0 bases from V and 4 from J, leaving 16 bases between them. The CDR3 DNA is TGCGCCAGCAGCTTGGCGGCAGGCCAACCAAGCACCGGGGAGCTGTTTTTT. Protein sequence: CASSLAAGQPSTGELFF.

This clone was seen more than once but under ten times. V is TRBV19 and J is TRBJ2-1; D gene unclear. The CDR3 runs to 14 residues. Germline V gene sequence: CDR1 LNHDA, CDR2 SQIVND (reference sequence). V gave up 3 bases and J gave up 3 bases, with 9 bases separating them. The CDR3 DNA is TGTGCCAGTAGTATCACGCCGGGCTACAATGAGCAGTTCTTC. Its protein product is CASSITPGYNEQFF.

The chain combines TRBV29-1 with TRBJ2-1, with TRBD2 identical over 7 bases. V was clipped by 2 bases and J by 7 bases; unmatched bases: 2. From germline, CDR1 is SQVTM and CDR2 ANQGSEA. There are 12 residues in the CDR3. DNA for the CDR3: TGCAGCGTTGAATTGCGGGGGAATGAGCAGTTCTTC. This sequence encodes CSVELRGNEQFF.

This clone has only a few counts. This chain uses TRBV6-1 with TRBJ2-5; 12 positions agree with TRBD2. The V segment lost 0 bases and the J segment 7 bases; nucleotides outside the gene matches: 6. This CDR3 has 16 amino acids. CDR1 MNHNS and CDR2 SASEGT come from the germline V gene. The CDR3 bases are TGTGCCAGCAGTGAAGCGACTAGCGGGGGAGTCGCGACCCAGTACTTC. Its translation: CASSEATSGGVATQYF.